Following are 32 T cell receptor beta chains from one sample sequenced in a study of blood T cell repertoires in COVID-19 (dated by TCRdb to about 2020). Library preparation was by the immunoSEQ multiplex PCR assay. TCRdb's version of the immuneACCESS table is confined to in-frame rearrangements and falls short of the full clone set. An unresolved V gene accounts for under half of the shortfall where checked; the remainder is of unknown origin. For this sample there are approximately 82,000 clones; roughly 90% appear just once. The top ten hold less than 1.5% of the sample. Sequenced sample: PBMCs or T cells enriched from blood (not recorded which). These receptors were taken from a woman aged 50 to 60 with acute COVID-19.

The rearrangement joins TRBV3-1 (or the pseudogene TRBV3-2) to TRBJ1-4; D might be TRBD1 (6 bases). Germline-derived CDR1 and CDR2 are LGHDT and YNNKEL (reference sequence). With 4 bases removed from V and 5 bases from J, the gap between germline ends came to 14 bases. This CDR3 spans 15 amino acids. CDR3 amino acids: CASSREQGRNEKLFF. DNA of the CDR3: TGTGCCAGCAGCCGAGAACAGGGTAGGAATGAAAAACTGTTTTTT.

The chain joins TRBV19 to TRBJ1-2; tentatively, D is TRBD1 (5 bases). The germline CDR1 and CDR2 sequences are LNHDA and SQIVND (reference sequence). The CDR3 length is 15 residues. Trimming left V 2 bases short and J 8 bases short, with 18 bases between. As DNA, the CDR3 is TGTGCCAGTAGTATAAAAGTGGGGGGACTTGGCGGCTACACCTTC. This translates into CASSIKVGGLGGYTF.

CDR3 loop: CASSFYVAPSTGTANEQFF. The CDR3, as DNA: TGTGCCAGCAGCTTTTACGTCGCACCCAGCACCGGGACTGCCAATGAGCAGTTCTTC. The chain employs TRBV7-6 and TRBJ2-1, with D perhaps TRBD2 (6 bases). V gave up 3 bases and J gave up 6 bases, with 27 bases separating them. This CDR3 has 19 residues. Germline V CDR1 and CDR2: SGHVS, FNYEAQ.

The chain is built from TRBV6-5 and TRBJ1-4, with 8 bases fitting TRBD1. V shed 0 bases and J 7 bases; nucleotides not matched to a gene: 4. The CDR3 is 15 residues long. CDR1 is MNHEY, CDR2 SVGAGI, per germline. The CDR3 reads CASSYSTGVGEKLFF. The CDR3 DNA follows: TGTGCCAGCAGTTACTCGACAGGGGTGGGTGAAAAACTGTTTTTT.

The chain combines TRBV7-9 with TRBJ1-4; 8 bases line up with TRBD1. The CDR3 has 16 amino acids. Germline V lookup: CDR1 SEHNR, CDR2 FQNEAQ (reference sequence). J gave up 8 bases and V 1 base, and 9 bases lay outside the gene matches. The CDR3 protein is CASSLGAGQGGEKLFF. The CDR3 DNA reads TGTGCCAGCAGCTTAGGGGCCGGACAGGGTGGAGAAAAACTGTTTTTT.

The chain joins TRBV5-1 to TRBJ2-5; TRBD2 matches 7 bases. Germline-derived CDR1 and CDR2 are SGHRS and YFSETQ. The CDR3 runs 15 residues. Germline trimming cut 2 bases from V and 2 bases from J; bases unmatched to any gene: 6. The chain's CDR3 is CASSLRAGLQETQYF. The CDR3 DNA reads as TGCGCCAGCAGCTTACGAGCGGGGCTTCAAGAGACCCAGTACTTC.

The chain uses TRBV4-1 and TRBJ1-1; the D is unclear. V lost 4 bases and J 0 bases, leaving 9 bases between the germline ends. The CDR3 is 14 residues long. The germline CDR1 and CDR2 sequences are MGHRA and YSYEKL. Here the CDR3 reads CASSPSQMNTEAFF. In DNA, the CDR3 is TGCGCCAGCAGCCCAAGTCAGATGAACACTGAAGCTTTCTTT.

This sequence joins TRBV10-2 and TRBJ1-3; unclear D gene. V was pared by 2 bases and J by 0 bases, with 8 bases between. In germline, CDR1 is WSHSY, CDR2 SAAADI. The CDR3 has 15 residues. In nucleotides, the CDR3 is TGCGCCAGCAGTGAGCGGGTTAGCTCTGGAAACACCATATATTTT. Its translation: CASSERVSSGNTIYF.

The V and J genes are TRBV7-2 and TRBJ1-1; possibly TRBD1 for D (5 bases). Germline CDR1 SGHTA, CDR2 FQGNSA. CDR3 length: 15 amino acids. Trimming took off 4 bases at V and 2 bases at J, with 14 bases between the two ends. This chain's CDR3 is CASSSMGGDNTEAFF. The CDR3 region has the DNA TGTGCCAGCAGCTCTATGGGGGGGGATAACACTGAAGCTTTCTTT.

The V and J genes are TRBV25-1 and TRBJ2-5, with TRBD2 identical over 12 bases. V lost 5 bases, J lost 5 bases, and 9 bases stayed unmatched. The CDR3 totals 16 residues. Germline CDR1 reads MGHDK; CDR2 reads SYGVNS. CDR3 region: CASSWGLAGLGETQYF. The CDR3 bases are TGTGCCAGCAGTTGGGGACTAGCGGGTCTGGGGGAGACCCAGTACTTC. Based on the CDR3 plus reference TRBV25-1 and TRBJ2-5, the full variable domain is EADIYQTPRYLVIGTGKKITLECSQTMGHDKMYWYQQDPGMELHLIHYSYGVNSTEKGDLSSESTVSRIRTEHFPLTLESARPSHTSQYLCASSWGLAGLGETQYFGPGTRLLVL.

V and J are TRBV5-4 and TRBJ2-7; 10 bases are shared with TRBD2. With V trimmed by 2 bases and J by 6 bases, 5 bases remained unmatched. CDR3 size: 14 residues. The germline V gene encodes CDR1 SGHNT and CDR2 YYREEE (reference sequence). The CDR3 DNA sequence: TGTGCCAGCAGCTTCCAGCGGGAGGGCTCCGAGCAGTACTTC. It encodes CASSFQREGSEQYF.

The rearrangement joins TRBV6-5 to TRBJ2-7; the match to TRBD2 covers 8 bases. The germline CDR1 and CDR2 sequences are MNHEY and SVGAGI. CDR3 length: 13 residues. J lost 11 bases, V lost 2 bases, and 8 bases had no gene match. The CDR3 bases are TGTGCCAGCAGTTACGACGGGAGGGGAAAAGAGTACTTC. Its protein is CASSYDGRGKEYF.

This clone came up once. This chain links TRBV9 with TRBJ1-2, with D maybe TRBD1 (6 bases). CDR1 and CDR2 from the germline V gene are SGDLS and YYNGEE. With 3 bases removed from V and 8 bases from J, the gap between germline ends came to 14 bases. The length of the CDR3 is 13 residues. In DNA, the CDR3 is TGTGCCAGCAGCGCGGAGACAGGAGGCGGCTACACCTTC. It is translated as CASSAETGGGYTF. Filled out from reference TRBV9 and TRBJ1-2, the complete variable domain reads DSGVTQTPKHLITATGQRVTLRCSPRSGDLSVYWYQQSLDQGLQFLIQYYNGEERAKGNILERFSAQQFPDLHSELNLSSLELGDSALYFCASSAETGGGYTFGSGTRLTVV.

The chain joins TRBV27 to TRBJ2-7; 7 nucleotides match TRBD2. Trimming at V came to 5 bases and at J to 3 bases, leaving 13 bases not matched to a gene. CDR1 is MNHEY, CDR2 SMNVEV, per germline (reference sequence). The CDR3 runs 16 residues. In DNA form, the CDR3 reads TGTGCCAGCAGTCCCATCTCGTGGGAGGGTTACTACGAGCAGTACTTC. Protein sequence: CASSPISWEGYYEQYF.

The chain links TRBV18 to TRBJ1-2; a possible D gene is TRBD1 (5 bases). Germline assignment: CDR1 KGHSH and CDR2 LQKENI. CDR3 size: 13 residues. V lost 1 base and J 8 bases, leaving 11 bases between the germline ends. This chain's CDR3 is CASSPQGPRGYTF. In DNA form, the CDR3 reads TGTGCCAGCTCACCACAGGGGCCCCGAGGCTACACCTTC. Full variable domain (remainder filled in from reference TRBV18 and TRBJ1-2): NAGVMQNPRHLVRRRGQEARLRCSPMKGHSHVYWYRQLPEEGLKFMVYLQKENIIDESGMPKERFSAEFPKEGPSILRIQQVVRGDSAAYFCASSPQGPRGYTFGSGTRLTVV.

V and J are TRBV5-4 and TRBJ2-1, with 7 bases aligning to TRBD2. Per the germline V gene, CDR1 is SGHNT and CDR2 is YYREEE (reference sequence). V was clipped by 4 bases and J by 2 bases; unmatched bases: 9. The CDR3 covers 16 residues. The CDR3 nucleotides are TGTGCCAGCAGCCAGGGACTGGGGACTACCTACAATGAGCAGTTCTTC. Encoded protein: CASSQGLGTTYNEQFF.

This chain links TRBV27 with TRBJ1-4, with 9 bases that match TRBD1. Germline V CDR1 and CDR2: MNHEY, SMNVEV (reference sequence). Trimming removed 6 bases from V and 8 bases from J; junction bases left unmatched: 7. This CDR3 has 14 amino acids. CDR3 nucleotides: TGTGCCAGCAGAATACGGACAGGGGAAGAAAAACTGTTTTTT. Amino acid sequence: CASRIRTGEEKLFF.

This chain links TRBV11-2 with TRBJ2-7; 7 positions agree with TRBD1. J was trimmed by 2 bases and V by 3 bases; bases with no gene match: 7. This CDR3 spans 15 amino acids. Germline lookup yields CDR1 SGHAT and CDR2 FQNNGV. The CDR3 loop reads CASSLGDRVPYEQYF. The CDR3 DNA is TGTGCCAGCAGCTTGGGAGACAGGGTACCCTACGAGCAGTACTTC. The full variable domain, completed using reference TRBV11-2 and TRBJ2-7, is EAGVAQSPRYKIIEKRQSVAFWCNPISGHATLYWYQQILGQGPKLLIQFQNNGVVDDSQLPKDRFSAERLKGVDSTLKIQPAKLEDSAVYLCASSLGDRVPYEQYFGPGTRLTVT.

This sequence joins TRBV3-1 (or the pseudogene TRBV3-2) and TRBJ2-7; 8 positions agree with TRBD2. The CDR3 runs to 17 residues. Losses at the gene ends were 3 bases for V and 2 bases for J; bases not matched to a gene: 12. Germline lookup yields CDR1 LGHDT and CDR2 YNNKEL (reference sequence). CDR3 amino acids: CASSHSSGYPGAYEQYF. As DNA, the CDR3 is TGTGCCAGCAGCCACTCTAGCGGGTATCCCGGGGCCTACGAGCAGTACTTC.

The chain recombines TRBV7-3 with TRBJ2-2; 9 nucleotides agree with TRBD2. The V and J ends lost 5 bases and 5 bases, in that order; junction bases with no gene match: 6. There are 15 residues in the CDR3. Germline V CDR1 and CDR2: SGHTA, FQGTGA. DNA for the CDR3: TGTGCCAGCAGCCCCATAGCGGGGGAGACCGGGGAGCTGTTTTTT. This sequence encodes CASSPIAGETGELFF. Full variable domain (missing parts from reference TRBV7-3 and TRBJ2-2): GAGVSQTPSNKVTEKGKYVELRCDPISGHTALYWYRQSLGQGPEFLIYFQGTGAADDSGLPNDRFFAVRPEGSVSTLKIQRTERGDSAVYLCASSPIAGETGELFFGEGSRLTVL.

The genes are TRBV3-1 (or the pseudogene TRBV3-2) and TRBJ1-3, with D possibly TRBD1 on 5 matching bases. The CDR3 is 17 residues long. Per germline, CDR1 LGHDT and CDR2 YNNKEL (reference sequence). Trimming removed 1 base from V and 2 bases from J, with 15 bases in between. CDR3 region: CASSQGFGGGTGNTIYF. The DNA for the CDR3 is TGTGCCAGCAGCCAAGGTTTTGGGGGGGGTACTGGAAACACCATATATTTT.

This clone was seen only once. The V gene is TRBV9, the J gene TRBJ1-1, with D uncertain. The V and J ends lost 0 bases and 0 bases respectively, with 12 bases between them. Germline V lookup: CDR1 SGDLS, CDR2 YYNGEE. This CDR3 contains 16 residues. CDR3 residues: CASSVVASSVNTEAFF. The CDR3, as DNA: TGTGCCAGCAGCGTAGTTGCGTCCTCGGTGAACACTGAAGCTTTCTTT. The full variable domain, in which reference TRBV9 and TRBJ1-1 provide the parts outside the CDR3, is DSGVTQTPKHLITATGQRVTLRCSPRSGDLSVYWYQQSLDQGLQFLIQYYNGEERAKGNILERFSAQQFPDLHSELNLSSLELGDSALYFCASSVVASSVNTEAFFGQGTRLTVV.

The chain joins TRBV7-9 to TRBJ1-1, with D maybe TRBD1 (5 bases). Trimming took 0 bases from V and 9 from J, leaving 14 bases between them. The CDR3 is 14 amino acids. CDR1 and CDR2 from the germline V gene are SEHNR and FQNEAQ (reference sequence). The chain's CDR3 is CASSLARDPLKAFF. In DNA form, the CDR3 reads TGTGCCAGCAGCTTAGCGCGGGACCCCCTAAAAGCTTTCTTT.

This clone appeared a few times. J is TRBJ2-1 and V is TRBV30, with 8 bases aligning to TRBD2. Germline V lookup: CDR1 GTSNPN, CDR2 SVGIG (reference sequence). The trim removed 1 base at V and 5 bases at J, leaving 22 bases unmatched. The CDR3 consists of 20 residues. CDR3 in DNA: TGTGCCTGGAGTGATGTTCGTAGAGCGGGAGTGGTGTTGACACACAATGAGCAGTTCTTC. It yields the protein CAWSDVRRAGVVLTHNEQFF.

V and J are TRBV11-1 and TRBJ2-7; tentatively, D is TRBD1 (5 bases). The CDR3 runs to 13 residues. V gave up 3 bases and J gave up 5 bases, with 11 bases separating them. CDR1 and CDR2 from the germline V gene are SGHAT and FQDESV (reference sequence). CDR3 bases: TGTGCCAGCAGCTTGGGCCCAGGGAACGAGCAGTACTTC. It encodes CASSLGPGNEQYF.

This chain joins TRBV10-3 and TRBJ1-3; D ambiguous. The CDR3 has 17 amino acids. Germline V gene data show CDR1 as ENHRY and CDR2 as SYGVKD. The ends were cut back, 0 bases at V and 0 bases at J, with 12 bases in the middle. The DNA of the CDR3 is TGTGCCATCAGTGAGTCAGGGAGTTTACTCTCTGGAAACACCATATATTTT. It is translated as CAISESGSLLSGNTIYF.

This clone has only one observation. The chain has TRBV6-1 and TRBJ2-5, with D uncertain. The CDR3 totals 15 residues. V gave up 2 bases and J gave up 1 base, with 11 bases separating them. The germline gives CDR1 MNHNS, CDR2 SASEGT. Here the CDR3 DNA reads TGTGCCAGCAGTGAACTCGCGGCGAGCCAAGAGACCCAGTACTTC. It specifies CASSELAASQETQYF.

The chain has TRBV5-4 and TRBJ1-2, with D perhaps matching TRBD1 (6 bases). With 0 bases removed from V and 4 bases from J, the gap between germline ends came to 13 bases. The CDR3 consists of 15 residues. Germline V gives CDR1 SGHNT, CDR2 YYREEE (reference sequence). The CDR3 reads CASSLASVGGYGYTF. The CDR3, as DNA: TGTGCCAGCAGCTTGGCTAGTGTAGGGGGCTATGGCTACACCTTC.

The rearrangement uses TRBV5-6 and TRBJ1-2; 7 nucleotides align to TRBD1. The CDR3 has 16 residues. V trimming: 0 bases; J trimming: 4 bases; junction bases outside the gene matches: 9. Germline V gene data show CDR1 as SGHDT and CDR2 as YYEEEE. DNA of the CDR3: TGTGCCAGCAGCTTGGAAGAGACAGGGTATCGCTATGGCTACACCTTC. Protein: CASSLEETGYRYGYTF.

The gene calls are TRBV25-1 and TRBJ2-1, with a tentative D call TRBD2 (6 bases). Germline V gene sequence: CDR1 MGHDK, CDR2 SYGVNS. The CDR3 has 16 amino acids. V was cut by 6 bases and J by 0 bases, with 15 bases left in between. The CDR3 region has the DNA TGTGCCAGCAGCCCTTCTAGCGCGAGCTCCTACAATGAGCAGTTCTTC. This gives the protein CASSPSSASSYNEQFF.

The V and J genes are TRBV19 and TRBJ2-3; D may be TRBD2 (6 bases). Germline loops: CDR1 LNHDA, CDR2 SQIVND (reference sequence). The CDR3 is made up of 17 amino acids. Trimming pared 3 bases from V and 0 bases from J, leaving 16 bases between. CDR3: CASSMRGPPASTDTQYF. DNA of the CDR3: TGTGCCAGTAGTATGCGGGGACCCCCGGCTAGCACAGATACGCAGTATTTT.

The rearrangement links TRBV5-1 to TRBJ1-2; 8 nucleotides line up with TRBD1. The CDR3 is 14 residues long. Germline-derived CDR1 and CDR2 are SGHRS and YFSETQ. The J segment lost 6 bases and the V segment lost 0 bases, leaving 4 bases of the junction unmatched. For the CDR3, the DNA is TGCGCCAGCAGCTTGGGGGACAGGTCCGATGGCTACACCTTC. Its protein is CASSLGDRSDGYTF. Full variable domain (rest looked up from reference TRBV5-1 and TRBJ1-2): KAGVTQTPRYLIKTRGQQVTLSCSPISGHRSVSWYQQTPGQGLQFLFEYFSETQRNKGNFPGRFSGRQFSNSRSEMNVSTLELGDSALYLCASSLGDRSDGYTFGSGTRLTVV.